This entry concerns a single T cell receptor beta chain. Its antigen is still unknown. The table came from immunoSEQ multiplex PCR; TCRdb's copy has only in-frame clones and leaves some out. The data contain about 55,000 clones, more than 75% of them singletons. The CDR3 runs to 16 residues. Germline V CDR1 and CDR2: MNHEY, SMNVEV (reference sequence). Trimming removed 4 bases from V and 3 bases from J, with 16 bases in between. It was autoimmune disease history or systemic immunosuppression that excluded patients. The data stem from a study of OX40 agonist ivuxolimab in advanced cancers. Regarding the study as a whole: Patients with a partial response at 0.1-3.0 mg/kg had among the lowest clonal expansion.

The genes are TRBV27 and TRBJ2-1, with D unclear. This sequence originates from an adult with an advanced solid tumor such as melanoma, head and neck, liver or kidney cancer. The sample was CD4+ or CD8+ T cells sorted from blood, taken in a trial of the OX40 agonist ivuxolimab. For the CDR3, the DNA is TGTGCCAGCAGTTCGTTATTAGCAGTAGGCTACAATGAGCAGTTCTTC. Translated: CASSSLLAVGYNEQFF.